This T cell receptor (beta chain) appears in the sequencing data of a study of vaccination and CD4 T cells after COVID-19. Looking at the study overall: At a median around 65 days (range 14 to 241) after dose two, post-vaccine samples were obtained.

The study sequenced cultured CD4+ T cell DNA using the Oncomine TCR Beta short-read assay. MiXCR was run by TCRdb on the PCR reads, yielding one entry per CDR3 protein. The repertoire has some 11,000 distinct CDR3 sequences, under 40% of them found once; the top ten carry 20% to 30%. The treatment was: roughly 11-day PBMC culture with coronavirus spike peptide pools or control peptides (ViraFEST assay). The germline gives CDR1 SGHTA, CDR2 FQGNSA. V shed 8 bases and J shed 2 bases, with 18 bases lying between them. This CDR3 is 16 amino acids long. In regard to this clonotype: What it binds is not known.

This receptor was identified in a human donor with COVID-19. The rearrangement links TRBV7-2 to TRBJ2-2, with a tentative D call TRBD2 (7 bases). The source material was cultured CD4+ T cells from blood. In DNA form, the CDR3 reads TGTGCCAGCGCAGGCTGGGGGGGGCCTAACACCGGGGAGCTGTTTTTT. Translated, it gives CASAGWGGPNTGELFF.